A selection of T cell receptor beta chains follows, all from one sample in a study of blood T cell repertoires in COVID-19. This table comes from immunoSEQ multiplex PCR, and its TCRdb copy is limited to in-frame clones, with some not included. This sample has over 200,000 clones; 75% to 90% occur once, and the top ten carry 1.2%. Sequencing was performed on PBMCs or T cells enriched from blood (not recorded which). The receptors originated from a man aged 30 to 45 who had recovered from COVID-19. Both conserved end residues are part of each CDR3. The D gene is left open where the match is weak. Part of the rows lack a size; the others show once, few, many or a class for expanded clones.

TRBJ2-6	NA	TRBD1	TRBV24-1	TGTGCCACCACAGACAGGGATGACAACGTCCTGACTTTC	CATTDRDDNVLTF
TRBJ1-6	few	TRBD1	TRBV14	TGTGCCAGCAGCATAAGGACAGGGGCTTTCGTGGCCCTCCACTTT	CASSIRTGAFVALHF
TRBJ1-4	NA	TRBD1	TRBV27	TGTGCCAGCAGCCCGCTCTCGGGTGGACAGGAGAATGAAAAACTGTTTTTT	CASSPLSGGQENEKLFF
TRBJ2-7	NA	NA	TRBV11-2	TGTGCCAGCACATCAGGGGTCCTTTACGAGCAGTACTTC	CASTSGVLYEQYF
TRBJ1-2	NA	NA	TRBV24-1	TGTGCCACCAGTGATCCCACAGGGAGCTATGGCTACACCTTC	CATSDPTGSYGYTF
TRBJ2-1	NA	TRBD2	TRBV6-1	TGTGCCAGCAGTGAGCTACTAGCGGGAGCAGTCAATGAGCAGTTCTTC	CASSELLAGAVNEQFF
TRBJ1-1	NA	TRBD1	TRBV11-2	TGTGCCAGCAGAATAAGGGGGACAGCATCGAACACTGAAGCTTTCTTT	CASRIRGTASNTEAFF
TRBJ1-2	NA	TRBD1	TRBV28	TGTGCCAGCAGTCGTAGAGGACAGGGGCATATCGGCTACACCTTC	CASSRRGQGHIGYTF
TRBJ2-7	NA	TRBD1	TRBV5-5	TGTGCCAGCAGCTTGGCGACAGGGAACTCCTACGAGCAGTACTTC	CASSLATGNSYEQYF
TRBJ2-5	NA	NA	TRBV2	TGTGCCAGCAGTGGAACGGGAACAGCGGAGACCCAGTACTTC	CASSGTGTAETQYF
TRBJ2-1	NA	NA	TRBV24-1	TGTGCCACCAGTCTAGCCGCCCCCTACAATGAGCAGTTCTTC	CATSLAAPYNEQFF
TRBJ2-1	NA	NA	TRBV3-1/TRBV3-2	TGTGCCAGCAGCCAAGGAGGCGCGGGGGCTCGTGAGCAGTTCTTC	CASSQGGAGAREQFF
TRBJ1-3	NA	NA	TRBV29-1	TGCAGCGTTGGTGGGACAAATAGAAACACCATATATTTT	CSVGGTNRNTIYF
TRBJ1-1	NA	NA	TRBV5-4	TGTGCCAGCAGCTTGGAGGCCAGGGCGGAGACTGAAGCTTTCTTT	CASSLEARAETEAFF
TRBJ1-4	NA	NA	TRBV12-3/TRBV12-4	TGTGCCAGCAGTTTCGATGAAAAACTGTTTTTT	CASSFDEKLFF
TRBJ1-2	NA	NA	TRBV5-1	TGCGCCAGCAGCTCGGACAGAGCTACTTATGGCTACACCTTC	CASSSDRATYGYTF
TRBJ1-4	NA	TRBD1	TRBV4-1	TGCGCCAGCAGCCAAGAGCAACAGGGGGCGACTAATGAAAAACTGTTTTTT	CASSQEQQGATNEKLFF
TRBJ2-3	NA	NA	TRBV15	TGTGCCACCAGCCACGGGGAGACAGGCTTTGTGGAAGATACGCAGTATTTT	CATSHGETGFVEDTQYF
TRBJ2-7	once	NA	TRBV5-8	TGTGCCAGCAGCTTGGGACAGCACTACGAGCAGTACTTC	CASSLGQHYEQYF
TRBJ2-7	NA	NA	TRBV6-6	TGTGCCAGCAGCAGAACAATACAGGGTAATAACGAGCAGTACTTC	CASSRTIQGNNEQYF
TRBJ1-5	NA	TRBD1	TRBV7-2	TGTGCCAGCAGCCTTGACAGGGGTGAGGGTCAGCCCCAGCATTTT	CASSLDRGEGQPQHF
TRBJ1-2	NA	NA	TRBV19	TGTGCCAGTAGTATGGGTTCCGGGGTTGGCTACACCTTC	CASSMGSGVGYTF